These 7 T cell receptor beta chains share one sample of origin, sequenced in a study of blood T cell repertoires in COVID-19. Sequenced by immunoSEQ multiplex PCR; TCRdb stores in-frame clones only, minus some. The sample shows 88,000 or so clones, 75% to 90% of them seen only once. The sequenced sample was peripheral blood. The receptors were gathered from a man between 60 and 75 years old with acute or convalescent COVID-19.

The genes are TRBV9 and TRBJ2-1; 8 bases agree with TRBD2. The trim removed 0 bases at V and 12 bases at J, leaving 8 bases unmatched. From germline, CDR1 is SGDLS and CDR2 YYNGEE. CDR3 length: 14 amino acids. Written as DNA, the CDR3 is TGTGCCAGCAGCGTAGGGGCGGGAGGTTATGCGCAGTTCTTC. Translating gives CASSVGAGGYAQFF.

The chain links TRBV30 to TRBJ1-5; TRBD1 might be the D (5 bases). The germline V gene encodes CDR1 GTSNPN and CDR2 SVGIG (reference sequence). The germline V and J ends were trimmed by 3 bases and 7 bases, with 16 bases remaining between them. There are 14 residues in the CDR3. CDR3 sequence (DNA): TGTGCCTGGAGGTCCCCAGGGTTTTTGCAGCCCCAGCATTTT. Translating it yields CAWRSPGFLQPQHF.

The genes are TRBV2 and TRBJ2-7, with D perhaps TRBD2 (5 bases). There are 15 residues in the CDR3. Trimming took off 2 bases at V and 0 bases at J, with 11 bases between the two ends. Germline CDR1 SNHLY, CDR2 FYNNEI. DNA of the CDR3: TGTGCCAGCAGTGAAAGACGCGGGCCCTCCTACGAGCAGTACTTC. Its translation: CASSERRGPSYEQYF.

The chain uses TRBV19 and TRBJ1-3; D is undetermined. Germline CDR1 and CDR2: LNHDA and SQIVND (reference sequence). V lost 4 bases, J lost 0 bases, and 10 bases lay in between. The CDR3 length is 15 residues. The CDR3 region has the DNA TGTGCCAGTAGTACGGGAACTAACTCTGGAAACACCATATATTTT. It specifies CASSTGTNSGNTIYF.

This clone has a handful of counts. The genes are TRBV12-3 or TRBV12-4 and TRBJ2-3, with TRBD1 identical over 8 bases. The CDR3 spans 12 residues. V lost 9 bases, J lost 5 bases, and 4 bases stayed unmatched. The CDR3 sequence is CASDRGGDTQYF. The CDR3, as DNA: TGTGCCAGTGACAGGGGAGGAGATACGCAGTATTTT.

This clone was seen once. The chain employs TRBV6-5 and TRBJ1-3; the D gene is possibly TRBD1 (5 bases). Trimming took off 6 bases at V and 4 bases at J, with 10 bases between the two ends. The CDR3 has 13 amino acids. Looked up from germline, CDR1 is MNHEY and CDR2 is SVGAGI. CDR3 coding DNA: TGTGCCAGCAGAGGGGTCGCCGGAAACACCATATATTTT. Protein sequence: CASRGVAGNTIYF.

The V and J genes are TRBV29-1 and TRBJ2-7; 7 nucleotides agree with TRBD2. This CDR3 has 13 residues. Germline V gene sequence: CDR1 SQVTM, CDR2 ANQGSEA. Trimming cost V 6 bases and J 1 base; bases outside gene matches: 6. The CDR3 DNA reads TGCAGCGTCCGGACTAGGTTATCCTACGAGCAGTACTTC. Residues: CSVRTRLSYEQYF.